This T cell receptor beta chain comes out of a study of beta chain features in type 1 diabetes. Study-wide context: No age, gender or cell yield differences were seen between patients and healthy donors. Broader study findings: VDJ junctions sequenced from type 1 diabetes patients showed fewer insertions and more deletions. Moderately but significantly shorter TCRB CDR3s were found in Type 1 diabetes patients in all four CD4+ subsets.

To note about this clone: What it binds is not known.

The CDR3 runs 14 residues. CDR1 is SGHRS, CDR2 YFSETQ, per germline. The trim removed 5 bases at V and 5 bases at J, leaving 7 bases unmatched. cDNA synthesis used the whole RNA isolate, giving expressed TCRB sequences. Method: immunoSEQ multiplex PCR; TCRdb's copy keeps in-frame clones and lacks some. The sample records around 170,000 clones, approximately 9.1% being singletons. Source material: central memory CD4+ T cells from blood. V and J are TRBV5-1 and TRBJ2-1; 7 bases map to TRBD2. The receptor's source is a woman aged 25 to 39 with type 1 diabetes. The CDR3 is CASRGGSSNNEQFF. In DNA form, the CDR3 reads TGCGCCAGCAGGGGAGGGAGTTCCAACAATGAGCAGTTCTTC.